This T cell receptor beta chain came from a study of cytomegalovirus exposure and HLA in healthy donors. Study context: It was reported in a later analysis that the same platform had been used for the 90 to 150 validation repertoires as for the approximately 670 first-cohort repertoires.

This CDR3 is built from 15 residues. The germline V gene encodes CDR1 MNHNY and CDR2 SVGAGI (reference sequence). Trimming took 4 bases from V and 6 from J, leaving 17 bases between them. The table came from immunoSEQ multiplex PCR; TCRdb's copy has only in-frame clones and leaves some out. The repertoire holds 150,000 to 200,000 clones, with around four fifths as singletons. The receptor's source is a man between 18 and 29 years old in good health and CMV-seropositive. The V call is TRBV6-6, the J call TRBJ2-3, with D maybe TRBD2 (5 bases). The specimen was PBMCs. The CDR3 is CASSSTPLDTDTQYF. The CDR3 DNA sequence: TGTGCCAGCAGTTCTACCCCACTAGATACCGATACGCAGTATTTT.